A selection of T cell receptor beta chains follows, all from one sample in a study of T cells after posttransplantation cyclophosphamide. Only in-frame clones appear in the TCRdb table, and some are missing; sequencing was by immunoSEQ multiplex PCR. The data show 35,000 to 55,000 clones, with none appearing a single time. Sequencing used PBMCs. All receptors derive from a man aged 40-50 years in good health, CMV-negative, and a related stem cell transplant donor. Both conserved end residues are part of each CDR3. D genes are given only for firm matches. Size is omitted from some rows. Given values are once, few, many or a class for expanded clones.

>TRBV7-2|many|TRBJ1-4|NA
TGTGCCAGCAGCTTAGCGGGGGGGATTGAGGGAAAACTGTTTTTT
CASSLAGGIEGKLFF
>TRBV29-1|few|TRBJ2-1|NA
TGCAGCGTTGAAATCTTTAGGGGGGGTAGTAATGAGCAGTTCTTC
CSVEIFRGGSNEQFF
>TRBV29-1|many|TRBJ2-3|NA
TGCAGCGGCAGCGCCTCAGATACGCAGTATTTT
CSGSASDTQYF
>TRBV4-1|many|TRBJ1-2|TRBD1
TGCGCCAGCAGCCACCCACAGGGGTCCTATGGCTACACCTTC
CASSHPQGSYGYTF
>TRBV19|many|TRBJ2-2|TRBD1
TGTGCCAGTAGCACAATCCGGACAGGAGCCTCGAACACCGGGGAGCTGTTTTTT
CASSTIRTGASNTGELFF
>TRBV5-1|many|TRBJ1-5|NA
TGCGCCAGCAGCCCGGGAGGAGGGATTGGAAGCAATCAGCCCCAGCATTTT
CASSPGGGIGSNQPQHF
>TRBV5-1|many|TRBJ2-3|NA
TGCGCCAGCAGCTTGGCGGGACACAGTAGCACAGATACGCAGTATTTT
CASSLAGHSSTDTQYF
>TRBV7-9|many|TRBJ2-1|NA
TGTGCCAGCACCACCACTATCCTCTCCTACAATGAGCAGTTCTTC
CASTTTILSYNEQFF
>TRBV25-1|few|TRBJ1-1|NA
TGTGCCAGCAGTGGAGACAGCCCTCGCACTGAAGCTTTCTTT
CASSGDSPRTEAFF
>TRBV28|many|TRBJ1-2|NA
TGTGCCAGCAGTTTGGCGGTCCCCTCTAACTATGGCTACACCTTC
CASSLAVPSNYGYTF
>TRBV2|many|TRBJ2-1|NA
TGTGCAGCAGCCCCTAGCAGTTACAATGAGCAGTTCTTC
CAAAPSSYNEQFF
>TRBV6-6|many|TRBJ1-5|TRBD1
TGTGCCAGCAGTACTGCGACAGGGTCTCAGCCCCAGCATTTT
CASSTATGSQPQHF
>TRBV10-3|many|TRBJ1-3|TRBD1
TGTGCCATCAATGGACAGGGAGTTGGAAACACCATATATTTT
CAINGQGVGNTIYF
>TRBV27|NA|TRBJ2-7|TRBD1
TGTGCCAGCAGTTTACTTGGGACAGGGCACTCCTACGAGCAGTACTTC
CASSLLGTGHSYEQYF
>TRBV7-8|many|TRBJ2-5|NA
TGTGCCAGCAGCACGACTGGGACCCAGTACTTC
CASSTTGTQYF
>TRBV27|many|TRBJ1-5|TRBD1
TGTGCCAGCAATACAGGGGCCTATAGCAATCAGCCCCAGCATTTT
CASNTGAYSNQPQHF
>TRBV5-4|many|TRBJ2-5|NA
TGTGCCAGCAGCGTGGACCCGATAGGGGACCAGTACTTC
CASSVDPIGDQYF
>TRBV7-6|many|TRBJ2-1|NA
TGTGCCAGCCGCCTCATGGCAGGAAATTACAATGAGCAGTTCTTC
CASRLMAGNYNEQFF
>TRBV7-9|many|TRBJ2-7|TRBD2
TGTGCCAGCAGCCCGACCCGCCCGGGACTAGCGGGGGGCTACGAGCAGTACTTC
CASSPTRPGLAGGYEQYF
>TRBV14|few|TRBJ2-5|NA
TGTGCCAGCAGCAAACAGGGAGCAGAGACCCAGTACTTC
CASSKQGAETQYF
>TRBV29-1|few|TRBJ1-1|NA
TGCAGCGTGTACCCAGGGGCTGAAGCTTTCTTT
CSVYPGAEAFF
>TRBV18|few|TRBJ2-2|TRBD1
TGTGCCAGCTCCCCCGGACAGGGGATTACCGGGGAGCTGTTTTTT
CASSPGQGITGELFF
>TRBV9|many|TRBJ2-5|NA
TGTGCCAGCAGCGTCTCTGGGGGCCTAGAGACCCAGTACTTC
CASSVSGGLETQYF
>TRBV7-9|many|TRBJ2-2|TRBD2
TGTGCCAGCAGCTTAGCACTCGGGACTAGTGCGAACACCGGGGAGCTGTTTTTT
CASSLALGTSANTGELFF
>TRBV7-3|many|TRBJ2-3|TRBD2
TGTGCCAGCAGTCTCAGCGGGGGAGGGTTAGATACGCAGTATTTT
CASSLSGGGLDTQYF
>TRBV18|many|TRBJ2-5|NA
TGTGCCAGCTCACGCTCCCCTAGCCTACTGCAAGAGACCCAGTACTTC
CASSRSPSLLQETQYF
>TRBV10-3|many|TRBJ2-3|NA
TGTGCCATAAGAGGGATCTCCACAGATACGCAGTATTTT
CAIRGISTDTQYF
>TRBV29-1|many|TRBJ1-1|TRBD1
TGCAGCGCCGATGGACAGGGACGGACTGAAGCTTTCTTT
CSADGQGRTEAFF
>TRBV6-6|many|TRBJ2-1|TRBD2
TGTGCCAGCAGGCCCGGGACTAGTTCAGGCAATGAGCAGTTCTTC
CASRPGTSSGNEQFF
>TRBV4-2|many|TRBJ2-1|TRBD2
TGTGCCAGCAGCCAAGAAGGAGGGGCTAGCGGGGGGTCCTACAATGAGCAGTTCTTC
CASSQEGGASGGSYNEQFF
>TRBV10-2|few|TRBJ2-5|NA
TGCGCCAGCAGCCAGGGTGGGGAGACCCAGTACTTC
CASSQGGETQYF
>TRBV19|many|TRBJ2-3|NA
TGTGCCAGTAGTATCGGGGGACTTCCCCCGGATACGCAGTATTTT
CASSIGGLPPDTQYF
>TRBV4-3|many|TRBJ1-1|TRBD1
TGCGCCAGCAGCCAGGGACAGGGGGGAGGTGAAGCTTTCTTT
CASSQGQGGGEAFF
>TRBV15|NA|TRBJ2-4|TRBD2
TGTGCCACCAGCAGAGAGGGGGGGGTCGGAAACATTCAGTACTTC
CATSREGGVGNIQYF
>TRBV5-4|NA|TRBJ2-1|NA
TGTGCCAGCAGCTTGGCTAGCTTGTCAGGTGAGCAGTTCTTC
CASSLASLSGEQFF
>TRBV4-2|few|TRBJ1-1|TRBD1
TGTGCCAGCAGCCAACTGGGACAGGGCTTTGAAGCTTTCTTT
CASSQLGQGFEAFF